These 20 T cell receptor beta chains were sequenced from one sample in a study of response to subunit inactivated influenza vaccine. MiXCR, applied by TCRdb to the RT-PCR reads, yields one record per CDR3 protein. The sample yields under 750,000 distinct CDR3 sequences, 12% seen once. Sequenced here: PBMCs from blood, sampled on the day of vaccination. Source of these receptors: a man aged 50 to 60 who received an inactivated influenza vaccine.

Points on this clonotype: This may come from a read error, since a much larger clone is one base off. The chain uses TRBV27 and TRBJ2-1; 13 bases match TRBD2. Germline assignment: CDR1 MNHEY and CDR2 SMNVEV (reference sequence). The CDR3 is 16 residues long. V lost 7 bases, J lost 6 bases, and 9 bases stayed unmatched. The CDR3 loop reads CASINPTSGRTNEQFF. Written as DNA, the CDR3 is TGTGCCAGCATTAACCCGACTAGCGGGAGGACCAATGAGCAGTTCTTC.

The chain employs TRBV5-5 and TRBJ2-1; D possibly corresponds to TRBD1 (6 bases). The CDR3 spans 15 residues. V was shortened by 2 bases and J by 4 bases, with 13 bases between the two germline ends. Germline V gives CDR1 SGHKS, CDR2 YYEKEE (reference sequence). CDR3 sequence: CASSFWGQDYNEQFF. The DNA of the CDR3 is TGTGCCAGCAGCTTTTGGGGACAAGATTACAATGAGCAGTTCTTC.

The V gene is TRBV7-2, the J gene TRBJ1-2; 8 nucleotides align to TRBD1. This CDR3 has 15 amino acids. Germline-derived CDR1 and CDR2 are SGHTA and FQGNSA. After removal of 5 bases from V and 3 bases from J, the junction contained 8 bases not matched to a gene. CDR3 in amino acids: CASSDRTGRDYGYTF. Written as DNA, the CDR3 is TGTGCCAGCAGCGATCGGACAGGGAGGGACTATGGCTACACCTTC.

In this sample, this clonotype turned up many times. The chain joins TRBV12-3 or TRBV12-4 to TRBJ1-5; D is perhaps TRBD1 (6 bases). CDR3 size: 15 residues. V lost 5 bases to trimming and J lost 3 bases, with 14 bases between them. The DNA for the CDR3 is TGTGCCAGCAGTATCAGGGGATTGTCCAATCAGCCCCAGCATTTT. It is translated as CASSIRGLSNQPQHF.

CDR3 region: CASTRRPGGAGNEQFF. For the CDR3, the DNA is TGTGCCAGCACTCGTCGTCCAGGGGGCGCTGGCAATGAGCAGTTCTTC. The chain carries TRBV12-3 or TRBV12-4 and TRBJ2-1; 8 bases line up with TRBD1. This CDR3 spans 16 amino acids. V lost 7 bases, J lost 6 bases, and 14 bases stayed unmatched.

This clonotype was counted only a few times. This rearrangement joins TRBV13 to TRBJ2-7; 11 bases match TRBD2. This CDR3 is 15 amino acids long. Trimming at V came to 1 base and at J to 5 bases, leaving 4 bases not matched to a gene. Germline assignment: CDR1 PRHDT and CDR2 FYEKMQ (reference sequence). As DNA, the CDR3 is TGTGCCAGCAGCTTAGTGACTAGCGGGACTGACGAGCAGTACTTC. Its translation is CASSLVTSGTDEQYF.

This clonotype was seen at least ten times. The chain is built from TRBV12-3 or TRBV12-4 and TRBJ2-3; D might be TRBD2 (5 bases). V was cut by 2 bases and J by 9 bases, with 18 bases left in between. The CDR3 extends over 15 amino acids. In DNA form, the CDR3 reads TGTGCCAGCAGTTTACCCCACTCCGGGATAAAGACGCAGTATTTT. As protein: CASSLPHSGIKTQYF.

Only a few counts were recorded for this clonotype. CDR3 in amino acids: CASSSPGALAKNIQYF. The CDR3 region has the DNA TGTGCCAGCAGTTCGCCCGGGGCCCTAGCCAAAAACATTCAGTACTTC. The chain links TRBV6-2 or TRBV6-3 to TRBJ2-4; D is perhaps TRBD1 or TRBD2 (5 bases each). The germline V gene encodes CDR1 MNHEY and CDR2 SVGEGT. The CDR3 contains 16 residues. V was cut by 4 bases and J by 0 bases, with 13 bases left in between.

This clonotype was seen a handful of times. The chain links TRBV6-5 to TRBJ1-2; D is ambiguous. V lost 9 bases and J lost 5, with 13 bases in between. CDR3 size: 12 residues. The V gene's germline CDR1 is MNHEY and CDR2 SVGAGI. CDR3 sequence: CASGEVLYGYTF. The CDR3 nucleotides read TGTGCCAGTGGGGAAGTTCTATATGGCTACACCTTC.

The chain joins TRBV27 to TRBJ2-7; 10 bases fit TRBD2. Germline loops: CDR1 MNHEY, CDR2 SMNVEV (reference sequence). Trimming took 4 bases from V and 2 from J; bases not matched to a gene: 5. This CDR3 has 15 amino acids. The CDR3 sequence: CASSSGLAVPYEQYF. Written as DNA, the CDR3 is TGTGCCAGCAGTTCAGGACTAGCGGTCCCCTACGAGCAGTACTTC.

The gene calls are TRBV10-3 and TRBJ2-1; D not certain. The V and J ends lost 11 bases and 2 bases respectively, with 13 bases between them. The CDR3 totals 13 residues. The germline CDR1 and CDR2 sequences are ENHRY and SYGVKD. CDR3 loop: CASSADTYNEQFF. CDR3 in DNA: TGTGCCTCAAGCGCCGATACCTACAATGAGCAGTTCTTC.

This clonotype was detected ten times or more. The genes are TRBV7-8 and TRBJ2-7; a weak D match, TRBD2 (6 bases). This CDR3 spans 15 amino acids. CDR1 SGHVS and CDR2 FQNEAQ come from the germline V gene. The ends were cut back, 0 bases at V and 4 bases at J, with 13 bases in the middle. The CDR3: CASSLAGGVRYEQYF. CDR3 in DNA: TGTGCCAGCAGCTTAGCGGGGGGAGTAAGGTACGAGCAGTACTTC.

This chain links TRBV19 with TRBJ2-7; D possibly uses TRBD1 or TRBD2 (7 bases each). This CDR3 is 14 amino acids long. Trimming shortened V by 6 bases and J by 2 bases, and 14 bases separated the two germline ends. Germline V gives CDR1 LNHDA, CDR2 SQIVND (reference sequence). CDR3 region: CASSYGGTAYEQYF. The DNA of the CDR3 is TGTGCCAGTAGCTACGGGGGGACAGCCTACGAGCAGTACTTC.

A few counts support this clonotype. V and J are TRBV4-3 and TRBJ2-1, with no clear D. V dropped 4 bases and J dropped 4 bases, with 8 bases sitting between them. Germline CDR1 and CDR2: LGHNA and YSLEER. The CDR3 has 13 amino acids. DNA for the CDR3: TGCGCCAGCAGCCCTAGGATGTACAATGAGCAGTTCTTC. It translates to CASSPRMYNEQFF.

The table lists this clonotype with many counts. Its ends do not fully match the called genes, so a read error is possible. CDR3 amino acids: CASSSGTGGDTQYF. DNA for the CDR3: TGTGCTAGCAGCTCCGGGACAGGGGGTGATACGCAGTATTTT. This chain connects TRBV7-7 to TRBJ2-3; TRBD1 agrees at 11 bases. Germline loops: CDR1 SSHAT, CDR2 FNYEAQ (reference sequence). The CDR3 has 14 residues.

The chain joins TRBV19 to TRBJ2-1; D possibly matches TRBD1 or TRBD2 (5 bases each). CDR1 and CDR2 (germline): LNHDA, SQIVND (reference sequence). The V gene lost 4 bases and the J gene lost 2 bases, with 12 bases spanning the gap. This CDR3 contains 15 residues. The CDR3 loop is CASSKGTDPYNEQFF. CDR3 sequence (DNA): TGTGCCAGTAGTAAGGGGACGGATCCCTACAATGAGCAGTTCTTC.

This clonotype was picked up a small number of times. This rearrangement joins TRBV18 to TRBJ2-4; no definite D call. Trimming removed 1 base at V and 2 bases at J, with 12 bases between. The CDR3 runs to 16 residues. The V gene's germline CDR1 is KGHSH and CDR2 LQKENI. The CDR3 protein is CASSPLGGATKNIQYF. CDR3 sequence (DNA): TGTGCCAGCTCACCACTCGGCGGCGCGACCAAAAACATTCAGTACTTC.

The chain carries TRBV7-9 and TRBJ2-7, with 10 bases lining up with TRBD1. Trimming took 3 bases from V and 5 from J; bases not matched to a gene: 7. This CDR3 is built from 15 residues. Germline V lookup: CDR1 SEHNR, CDR2 FQNEAQ (reference sequence). The CDR3 region has the DNA TGTGCCAGCAGCTTCAAAGGACAGGGGGACCACGAGCAGTACTTC. This codes for CASSFKGQGDHEQYF.

This clonotype came up a few times. The V gene is TRBV10-3, the J gene TRBJ2-5; tentative D call: TRBD2 (5 bases). In germline, CDR1 is ENHRY, CDR2 SYGVKD. V was cut by 6 bases and J by 3 bases, with 14 bases left in between. The CDR3 length is 14 residues. The CDR3 DNA follows: TGTGCCATCAGCCCTTCGTTGGGAGAAGAGACCCAGTACTTC. It codes for CAISPSLGEETQYF.

This clonotype was detected only a few times. In nucleotides, the CDR3 is TGCAGCTCCCGGGACAAGAACACCGGGGAGCTGTTTTTT. Protein sequence: CSSRDKNTGELFF. The chain joins TRBV29-1 to TRBJ2-2; the D gene is possibly TRBD1 (6 bases). CDR1 and CDR2 from the germline V gene are SQVTM and ANQGSEA. There are 13 residues in the CDR3. V dropped 8 bases and J dropped 1 base, with 11 bases sitting between them.